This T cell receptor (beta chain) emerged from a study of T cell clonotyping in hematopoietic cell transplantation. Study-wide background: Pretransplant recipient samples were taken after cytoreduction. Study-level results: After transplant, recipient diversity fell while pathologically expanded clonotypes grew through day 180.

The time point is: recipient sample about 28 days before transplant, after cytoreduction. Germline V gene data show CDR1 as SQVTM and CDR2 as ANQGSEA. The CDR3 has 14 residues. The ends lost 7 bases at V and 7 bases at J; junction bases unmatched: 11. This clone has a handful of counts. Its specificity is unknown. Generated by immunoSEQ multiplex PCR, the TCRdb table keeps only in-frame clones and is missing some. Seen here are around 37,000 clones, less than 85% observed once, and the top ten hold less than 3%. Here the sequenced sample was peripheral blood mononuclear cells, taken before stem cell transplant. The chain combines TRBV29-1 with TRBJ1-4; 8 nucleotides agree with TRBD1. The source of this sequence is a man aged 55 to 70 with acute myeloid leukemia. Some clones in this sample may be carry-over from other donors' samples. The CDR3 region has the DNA TGCAGCGCGGACCCGACAGGGGAGGGTGAAAAACTGTTTTTT. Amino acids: CSADPTGEGEKLFF.